Following are 27 T cell receptor beta chains from one sample sequenced in a study of cytomegalovirus exposure and HLA in healthy donors listed by TCRdb under 2017. Library construction relied on the immunoSEQ multiplex PCR assay. A mixture of 60 forward primers for TCR Vbeta segments and 13 reverse primers for TCR Jbeta segments was used in the multiplex PCR. Not all clones reach the TCRdb copy of this immuneACCESS table, which keeps in-frame sequences only. Checked studies attribute under half of the gap to unresolved V genes and leave the rest unexplained. The table for this sample lists around 130,000 clones; 65% to 85% of them were counted only once. The ten largest make up approximately 1.2% of the sample. Material: PBMCs. These receptors all come from a man aged 50 to 59 in good health and CMV-seronegative.

The gene calls are TRBV29-1 and TRBJ2-7, with TRBD2 matching over 7 bases. The CDR3 runs to 11 residues. CDR1 is SQVTM and CDR2 is ANQGSEA in the germline V gene. The V segment lost 4 bases and the J segment 5 bases; nucleotides outside the gene matches: 2. CDR3 in amino acids: CSVGGGDEQYF. In DNA, the CDR3 is TGCAGCGTTGGCGGGGGTGACGAGCAGTACTTC.

The rearrangement links TRBV2 to TRBJ2-7, with 11 bases lining up with TRBD2. From germline, CDR1 is SNHLY and CDR2 FYNNEI. The CDR3 totals 15 residues. The V segment lost 6 bases and the J segment 4 bases; nucleotides outside the gene matches: 8. The CDR3 sequence: CASREKLAGAYEQYF. CDR3 in DNA: TGTGCCAGCAGAGAAAAACTAGCGGGAGCGTACGAGCAGTACTTC.

The rearrangement links TRBV7-9 to TRBJ2-7; the match to TRBD1 covers 11 bases. Germline lookup yields CDR1 SEHNR and CDR2 FQNEAQ (reference sequence). V lost 5 bases, J lost 6 bases, and 3 bases stayed unmatched. This CDR3 contains 13 residues. CDR3 nucleotide sequence: TGTGCCAGCAGCGAAGGGACAGGGGGCGAGCAGTACTTC. Its translation is CASSEGTGGEQYF.

The V and J genes are TRBV2 and TRBJ2-3; TRBD1 aligns across 8 bases. Per germline, CDR1 SNHLY and CDR2 FYNNEI. The CDR3 spans 14 residues. J was trimmed by 2 bases and V by 6 bases; bases with no gene match: 4. The CDR3 DNA reads as TGTGCCAGCAGAAGGGACAGGAACACAGATACGCAGTATTTT. Translated: CASRRDRNTDTQYF.

This clone was counted at least ten times. The chain links TRBV18 to TRBJ2-3; the match to TRBD2 covers 10 bases. The J segment lost 4 bases and the V segment lost 4 bases, leaving 5 bases of the junction unmatched. CDR1 and CDR2 (germline): KGHSH, LQKENI. The CDR3 covers 15 residues. DNA of the CDR3: TGTGCCAGCTCACGCGCCGGGACTAGCGCAGATACGCAGTATTTT. Translation gives CASSRAGTSADTQYF.

V gene TRBV28 combines with J gene TRBJ2-3, with a tentative D call TRBD2 (6 bases). Germline CDR1 reads MDHEN; CDR2 reads SYDVKM. This CDR3 has 15 amino acids. Trimming left V 2 bases short and J 0 bases short, with 9 bases between. For the CDR3, the DNA is TGTGCCAGCAGTTTAGCGGGGTTCAGCACAGATACGCAGTATTTT. Protein sequence: CASSLAGFSTDTQYF.

The J gene is TRBJ1-2, the V gene TRBV13; 8 nucleotides agree with TRBD1. The germline V gene has CDR1 PRHDT and CDR2 FYEKMQ (reference sequence). The V and J ends lost 5 bases and 5 bases, in that order; junction bases with no gene match: 7. The CDR3 contains 14 residues. CDR3 in amino acids: CASSQTGVGYGYTF. In DNA, the CDR3 is TGTGCCAGCAGCCAGACAGGGGTGGGGTATGGCTACACCTTC.

The V and J genes are TRBV6-5 and TRBJ2-7; TRBD1 is a possible D gene (5 bases). Per germline, CDR1 MNHEY and CDR2 SVGAGI. Trimming cost V 2 bases and J 1 base, with 12 bases left between them. The CDR3 extends over 15 amino acids. The CDR3, as DNA: TGTGCCAGCAGTTACCGCACTCAGGGTTCCTACGAGCAGTACTTC. It specifies CASSYRTQGSYEQYF.

A remark on this clone: The sample has other DNA sequences that encode this CDR3 too. The chain recombines TRBV6-1 with TRBJ2-1, with D possibly TRBD2 on 5 matching bases. Germline CDR1 MNHNS, CDR2 SASEGT. V was clipped by 2 bases and J by 2 bases, with 10 bases between them. The CDR3 has 15 amino acids. CDR3 region: CASSERLAAYNEQFF. DNA of the CDR3: TGTGCCAGCAGTGAACGGCTAGCCGCCTACAATGAGCAGTTCTTC.

This chain uses TRBV19 with TRBJ2-7; 7 positions agree with TRBD1. CDR1 LNHDA and CDR2 SQIVND come from the germline V gene (reference sequence). Trimming took 7 bases from V and 1 from J; bases not matched to a gene: 7. The CDR3 loop spans 14 amino acids. CDR3 in amino acids: CASMPQQGSYEQYF. The CDR3 region has the DNA TGTGCCAGTATGCCACAACAGGGGTCCTACGAGCAGTACTTC.

CDR3 bases: TGTGCCCATTCAGCGGGAGGCCCCTACGAGCAGTACTTC. It translates to CAHSAGGPYEQYF. This chain uses TRBV6-1 with TRBJ2-7; 9 bases fit TRBD2. This CDR3 is 13 amino acids long. V shed 11 bases and J 2 bases; nucleotides not matched to a gene: 7. Germline lookup yields CDR1 MNHNS and CDR2 SASEGT.

CDR3 coding DNA: TGTGCCAGCAGCTTGGACAGGGCAACTAATGAAAAACTGTTTTTT. Translating gives CASSLDRATNEKLFF. The chain couples TRBV5-4 to TRBJ1-4; perhaps TRBD1 as D (6 bases). V was shortened by 0 bases and J by 0 bases, with 6 bases between the two germline ends. The CDR3 extends over 15 amino acids. CDR1 SGHNT and CDR2 YYREEE come from the germline V gene (reference sequence).

This chain connects TRBV5-8 to TRBJ2-1; 12 nucleotides line up with TRBD2. Germline V gene lookup returns CDR1 SGHTS and CDR2 YDEGEE. The V segment lost 4 bases and the J segment 5 bases; nucleotides outside the gene matches: 4. The CDR3 is made up of 15 amino acids. DNA for the CDR3: TGTGCCAGCAGCAGGGGACTAGCGGGCCACAATGAGCAGTTCTTC. It codes for CASSRGLAGHNEQFF.

A single count supports this clone. The chain is built from TRBV29-1 and TRBJ2-7; 10 bases line up with TRBD2. CDR1 is SQVTM and CDR2 is ANQGSEA in the germline V gene. V was pared by 6 bases and J by 7 bases, with 3 bases of the junction left unmatched. The CDR3 is made up of 11 amino acids. CDR3 DNA: TGCAGCGTCACTAGCGGGACGGAGCAGTACTTC. As protein: CSVTSGTEQYF.

V and J are TRBV28 and TRBJ2-5; 8 nucleotides match TRBD2. Germline V gene data show CDR1 as MDHEN and CDR2 as SYDVKM. The CDR3 contains 15 residues. V gave up 3 bases and J gave up 2 bases; unmatched junction bases: 5. For the CDR3, the DNA is TGTGCCAGCAGTTTTCAGGGCGGGGGGCAAGAGACCCAGTACTTC. Translated: CASSFQGGGQETQYF.

Comment on this clone: A junction boundary mismatches the germline segment, possibly from a read error. V usage is TRBV6-1 and J usage is TRBJ2-1; 8 bases agree with TRBD2. Germline V gene sequence: CDR1 MNHNS, CDR2 SASEGT. There are 15 residues in the CDR3. CDR3 sequence: CASRERETAGNEQFF. CDR3 DNA: TGTGCCAGCCGTGAGCGGGAGACGGCTGGGAATGAGCAGTTCTTC.

This clone occurred a few times. The CDR3 DNA reads TGTGCCACCAGCAGAGATCCGGGTTTCTCGGGTTATGGCTACACCTTC. Amino acid sequence: CATSRDPGFSGYGYTF. This sequence joins TRBV15 and TRBJ1-2; D call uncertain. The germline gives CDR1 LNHNV, CDR2 YYDKDF (reference sequence). There are 16 residues in the CDR3. Trimming pared 0 bases from V and 5 bases from J, leaving 16 bases between.

This clone was observed once. This chain connects TRBV6-6 to TRBJ1-1; D unresolved. CDR3 length equals 13 residues. Trimming took off 5 bases at V and 1 base at J, with 8 bases between the two ends. Per germline, CDR1 MNHNY and CDR2 SVGAGI (reference sequence). The CDR3 spells CASSHTGNTEAFF. The CDR3 DNA reads TGTGCCAGCAGTCACACGGGGAACACTGAAGCTTTCTTT.

This clone was seen only once. The chain uses TRBV29-1 and TRBJ1-1, with 11 bases identical to TRBD1. Germline CDR1 is SQVTM and CDR2 is ANQGSEA. The CDR3 has 13 amino acids. J lost 7 bases, V lost 7 bases, and 8 bases had no gene match. CDR3 in DNA: TGCAGCGGAGACCGGGACAGGGGGAGTGAAGCTTTCTTT. Translation gives CSGDRDRGSEAFF.

This clone came up once. The chain combines TRBV27 with TRBJ2-6; D is unresolved. CDR1 is MNHEY, CDR2 SMNVEV, per germline (reference sequence). The CDR3 runs 15 residues. Trimming removed 5 bases from V and 0 bases from J, with 8 bases in between. CDR3 residues: CASSPLSSGANVLTF. The CDR3 nucleotides are TGTGCCAGCAGTCCCTTGAGCTCTGGGGCCAACGTCCTGACTTTC.

The chain couples TRBV7-9 to TRBJ2-7; 10 nucleotides align to TRBD1. J was trimmed by 3 bases and V by 5 bases; bases with no gene match: 4. The germline CDR1 and CDR2 sequences are SEHNR and FQNEAQ (reference sequence). This CDR3 contains 14 residues. In DNA form, the CDR3 reads TGTGCCAGCAGCCGGGACAGGGGTCTCTACGAGCAGTACTTC. Protein: CASSRDRGLYEQYF.

The rearrangement joins TRBV6-1 to TRBJ2-5; 7 bases fit TRBD2. The better agreement between TRBJ2-7 and the DNA end casts doubt on the J call. The CDR3 sequence is 13 residues long. Germline-derived CDR1 and CDR2 are MNHNS and SASEGT. The CDR3 nucleotides read TGTGCCAGCAGTACTAGCGTATCCTACGAGCAGTACTTC. Translated: CASSTSVSYEQYF.

This clone was seen just once. The V gene is TRBV5-4, the J gene TRBJ2-1; 9 bases are a match to TRBD1. The CDR3 extends over 15 amino acids. Per the germline V gene, CDR1 is SGHNT and CDR2 is YYREEE (reference sequence). J gave up 7 bases and V 4 bases, and 9 bases lay outside the gene matches. CDR3 in DNA: TGTGCCAGCAGCCCGCGACAGGGGGAATGGAATGAGCAGTTCTTC. Its protein product is CASSPRQGEWNEQFF.

This rearrangement joins TRBV27 to TRBJ2-5; 9 bases align to TRBD1. Trimming cost V 3 bases and J 5 bases; bases outside gene matches: 4. Germline CDR1 and CDR2: MNHEY and SMNVEV (reference sequence). The CDR3 loop spans 14 amino acids. The CDR3 sequence: CASSFTGGHETQYF. CDR3 nucleotide sequence: TGTGCCAGCAGTTTTACAGGGGGCCACGAGACCCAGTACTTC.

The rearrangement uses TRBV11-2 and TRBJ2-3, with D unclear. The length of the CDR3 is 15 residues. Germline CDR1 reads SGHAT; CDR2 reads FQNNGV. V dropped 1 base and J dropped 0 bases, with 8 bases sitting between them. The CDR3 here is CASSLAARSTDTQYF. The CDR3 coding sequence is TGTGCCAGCAGCTTAGCCGCCAGAAGCACAGATACGCAGTATTTT.

This chain connects TRBV2 to TRBJ2-3; 7 bases line up with TRBD2. The germline gives CDR1 SNHLY, CDR2 FYNNEI. The CDR3 extends over 15 amino acids. Germline trimming cut 6 bases from V and 1 base from J; bases unmatched to any gene: 7. The CDR3 loop reads CASSPLAGRTDTQYF. CDR3 in DNA: TGTGCCAGCAGCCCTTTAGCGGGTCGCACAGATACGCAGTATTTT.

The J gene is TRBJ2-3, the V gene TRBV27; D possibly corresponds to TRBD2 (7 bases). The CDR3 covers 15 residues. Between the trimmed V and J ends, which lost 5 bases and 4 bases, there was a span of 16 bases. Per germline, CDR1 MNHEY and CDR2 SMNVEV (reference sequence). The CDR3 is CASSPRGGRSDTQYF. DNA of the CDR3: TGTGCCAGCAGTCCCAGGGGAGGGAGATCAGATACGCAGTATTTT.